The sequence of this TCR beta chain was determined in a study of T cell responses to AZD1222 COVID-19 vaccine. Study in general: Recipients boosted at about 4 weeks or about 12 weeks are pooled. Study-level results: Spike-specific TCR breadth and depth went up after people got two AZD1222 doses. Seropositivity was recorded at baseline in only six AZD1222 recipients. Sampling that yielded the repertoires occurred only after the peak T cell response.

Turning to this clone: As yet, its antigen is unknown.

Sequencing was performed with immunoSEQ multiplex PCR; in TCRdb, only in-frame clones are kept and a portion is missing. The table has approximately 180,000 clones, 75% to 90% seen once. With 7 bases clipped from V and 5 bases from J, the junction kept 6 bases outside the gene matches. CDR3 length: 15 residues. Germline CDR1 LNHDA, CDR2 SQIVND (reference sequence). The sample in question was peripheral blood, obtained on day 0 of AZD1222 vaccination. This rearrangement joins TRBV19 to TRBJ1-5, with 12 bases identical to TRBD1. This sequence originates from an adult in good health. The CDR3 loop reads CASTGDRGLHQPQHF. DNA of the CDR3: TGTGCCAGTACTGGGGACAGGGGGCTGCATCAGCCCCAGCATTTT.